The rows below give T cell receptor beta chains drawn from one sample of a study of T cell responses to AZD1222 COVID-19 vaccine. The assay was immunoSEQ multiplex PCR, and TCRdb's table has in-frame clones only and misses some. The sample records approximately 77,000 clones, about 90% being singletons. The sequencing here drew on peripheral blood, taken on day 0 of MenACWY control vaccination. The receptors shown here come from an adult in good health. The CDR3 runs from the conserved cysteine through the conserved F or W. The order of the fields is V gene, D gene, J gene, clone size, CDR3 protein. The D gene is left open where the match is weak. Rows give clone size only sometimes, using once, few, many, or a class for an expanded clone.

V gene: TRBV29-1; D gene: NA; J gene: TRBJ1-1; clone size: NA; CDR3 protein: CSVKMGSIDTEAFF
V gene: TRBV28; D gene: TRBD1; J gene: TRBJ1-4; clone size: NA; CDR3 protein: CASSLPLTGGRATNEKLFF
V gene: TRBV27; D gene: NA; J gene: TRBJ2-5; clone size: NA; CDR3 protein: CATKSTVQETQYF
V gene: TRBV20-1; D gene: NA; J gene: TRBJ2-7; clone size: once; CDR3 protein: CSASQWAGEQYF
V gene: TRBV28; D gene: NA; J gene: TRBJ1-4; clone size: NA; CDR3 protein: CASSSGTQREKLFF
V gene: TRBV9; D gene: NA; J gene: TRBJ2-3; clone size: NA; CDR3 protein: CASSARWTSTDTQYF
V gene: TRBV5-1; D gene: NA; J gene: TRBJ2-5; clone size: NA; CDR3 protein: CASSLDSQETQYF
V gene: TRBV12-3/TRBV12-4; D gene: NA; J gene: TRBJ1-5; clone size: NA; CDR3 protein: CASSFRGSQPQHF
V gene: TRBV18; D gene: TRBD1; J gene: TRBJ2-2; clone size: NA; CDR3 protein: CASWDRVGGELFF
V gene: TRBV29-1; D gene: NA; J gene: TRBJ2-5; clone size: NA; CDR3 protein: CSVGVQGATQYF
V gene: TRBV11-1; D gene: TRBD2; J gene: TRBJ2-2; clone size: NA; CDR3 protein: CASSRSGRDTGELFF
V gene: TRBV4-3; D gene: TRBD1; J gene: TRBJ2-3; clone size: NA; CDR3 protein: CASSQGLGQATDTQYF
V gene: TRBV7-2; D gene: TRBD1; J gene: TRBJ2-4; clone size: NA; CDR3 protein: CATTTGGAAKNIQYF
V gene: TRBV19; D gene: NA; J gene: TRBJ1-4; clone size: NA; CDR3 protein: CASSIDGGAEKLFF